This is a list of T cell receptor beta chains from one sample in a study of OX40 agonist ivuxolimab in advanced cancers. Assay used: immunoSEQ multiplex PCR; TCRdb lists only in-frame clones, some missing. The sample has 60,000 to 95,000 clones; over 75% are singletons. The sequences come from CD4+ or CD8+ T cells sorted from blood, collected in a trial of the OX40 agonist ivuxolimab. These receptors were collected from an adult with an advanced solid tumor such as melanoma, head and neck, liver or kidney cancer. Both conserved end residues are part of each CDR3. The order of the fields is D gene, clone size, V gene, J gene, CDR3 DNA, CDR3 protein. D genes are given only for firm matches. Expanded clones are given a class, and other clones once, few, many or no size at all.

d_gene: TRBD1; abundance: NA; v_gene: TRBV6-5; j_gene: TRBJ2-7; CDR3nt: TGTGCCAGCAGGGCCTTCCGGGACAGCTCCTACGAGCAGTACTTC; CDR3aa: CASRAFRDSSYEQYF
d_gene: NA; abundance: NA; v_gene: TRBV5-1; j_gene: TRBJ2-7; CDR3nt: TGCGCCAGCAGCGGAGGAAAGACCTACGAGCAGTACTTC; CDR3aa: CASSGGKTYEQYF
d_gene: TRBD2; abundance: once; v_gene: TRBV7-2; j_gene: TRBJ2-5; CDR3nt: TGTGCCGGCAGCCATGGGACTAGCGGTTTGGAGACCCAGTACTTC; CDR3aa: CAGSHGTSGLETQYF
d_gene: TRBD2; abundance: NA; v_gene: TRBV28; j_gene: TRBJ2-1; CDR3nt: TGTGCCAGCAGTCTTAGCGGGGGTGTCTCCTACAATGAGCAGTTCTTC; CDR3aa: CASSLSGGVSYNEQFF
d_gene: NA; abundance: once; v_gene: TRBV28; j_gene: TRBJ1-1; CDR3nt: TGTGCCAGCAGTTTGGAAGGGGCCACTGAAGCTTTCTTT; CDR3aa: CASSLEGATEAFF
d_gene: NA; abundance: NA; v_gene: TRBV6-1; j_gene: TRBJ2-7; CDR3nt: TGTGCCAGCAGAAGGACAGCGGCCTACGAGCAGTACTTC; CDR3aa: CASRRTAAYEQYF
d_gene: NA; abundance: NA; v_gene: TRBV14; j_gene: TRBJ2-2; CDR3nt: TGTGCCAGCAGCCAAACCTACAGGGCTATCGGGGAGCTGTTTTTT; CDR3aa: CASSQTYRAIGELFF
d_gene: TRBD1; abundance: NA; v_gene: TRBV19; j_gene: TRBJ1-5; CDR3nt: TGTGCCAGTAGCCACAGGGGAGGAGGTCAGCCCCAGCATTTT; CDR3aa: CASSHRGGGQPQHF
d_gene: NA; abundance: NA; v_gene: TRBV29-1; j_gene: TRBJ1-2; CDR3nt: TGCAGCGTGCCGTCCGCGGGGCATGGCTACACCTTC; CDR3aa: CSVPSAGHGYTF
d_gene: NA; abundance: NA; v_gene: TRBV7-3; j_gene: TRBJ1-1; CDR3nt: TGTGCCAGCAGCTTAGCGGCGCTTGGCACTGAAGCTTTCTTT; CDR3aa: CASSLAALGTEAFF
d_gene: NA; abundance: NA; v_gene: TRBV18; j_gene: TRBJ1-2; CDR3nt: TGTGCCAGCTCACGAAATGGAGATCCGGATGGCTACACCTTC; CDR3aa: CASSRNGDPDGYTF
d_gene: NA; abundance: NA; v_gene: TRBV7-9; j_gene: TRBJ2-3; CDR3nt: TGTGCCAGCAGCTTAGTGGCCGGCCAACCTACGCAGTATTTT; CDR3aa: CASSLVAGQPTQYF
d_gene: NA; abundance: NA; v_gene: TRBV7-9; j_gene: TRBJ1-6; CDR3nt: TGTGCCAGCAGCCCTTCGTGGGACAAACCCCTCCACTTT; CDR3aa: CASSPSWDKPLHF
d_gene: NA; abundance: once; v_gene: TRBV5-1; j_gene: TRBJ1-6; CDR3nt: TGCGCCAGCAGCCCGGAGGGGTCCTTACATAATTCACCCCTCCACTTT; CDR3aa: CASSPEGSLHNSPLHF
d_gene: NA; abundance: NA; v_gene: TRBV6-6; j_gene: TRBJ2-1; CDR3nt: TGTGCCAGCAGTTCCGACAGGTACAATGAGCAGTTCTTC; CDR3aa: CASSSDRYNEQFF
d_gene: NA; abundance: NA; v_gene: TRBV11-1; j_gene: TRBJ2-1; CDR3nt: TGTGCCAGCAGCTTAGGGCAGAATGAGCAGTTCTTC; CDR3aa: CASSLGQNEQFF